The entry that follows covers one T cell receptor (beta chain) sequence. Its antigen is unknown. Making use of molecular barcodes, quantitative 5'-RACE generated TCR beta libraries. TCRdb reanalysed the 5' RACE reads using MiXCR and keeps one entry per CDR3 protein. The sample lists about 120,000 distinct CDR3 sequences, roughly an eighth occurring once. This sample was included in a study of CD8 T cells in ankylosing spondylitis. Study findings and constraints: From matched ankylosing spondylitis synovial fluid, disease-linked clones were reportedly recovered at significantly enriched levels. Disease-associated clones were CD8+ and fairly uncommon in peripheral blood.

Trimming cost V 8 bases and J 2 bases, with 22 bases left between them. The CDR3 has 16 residues. CDR1 MNHEY and CDR2 SMNVEV come from the germline V gene (reference sequence). The sequence was obtained from a female donor with ankylosing spondylitis or in good health (not recorded which). J is TRBJ2-7 and V is TRBV27; a possible D gene is TRBD1 (5 bases). Sequenced material: blood, either unsorted or a sorted T cell fraction (not recorded which). CDR3 residues: CASDARKGQVAYEQYF. Here the CDR3 DNA reads TGTGCCAGCGACGCAAGAAAGGGGCAGGTGGCCTACGAGCAGTACTTC.